These 12 T cell receptor beta chains came from one sample sequenced in a study of T cells after yellow fever vaccination. From the 5' RACE reads, TCRdb called clonotypes with MiXCR, one entry per CDR3 protein. The sample lists 300,000 to 350,000 distinct CDR3 sequences; about 4% were seen once. The material was PBMCs, obtained 5 days after the yellow fever booster vaccination. All receptors come from a man aged 18 to 30 who received the YFV17D yellow fever vaccine.

This clonotype was picked up a small number of times. The chain has TRBV5-5 and TRBJ1-6; no reliable D call. Looked up from germline, CDR1 is SGHKS and CDR2 is YYEKEE (reference sequence). This CDR3 spans 14 amino acids. V lost 0 bases and J lost 8, with 9 bases in between. CDR3 in amino acids: CASSLVGTHSPLHF. Written as DNA, the CDR3 is TGTGCCAGCAGCTTGGTCGGTACGCATTCACCCCTCCACTTT.

This sequence joins TRBV4-3 and TRBJ1-4; D is ambiguous. V was trimmed by 0 bases and J by 0 bases, leaving 14 bases between them. Germline-derived CDR1 and CDR2 are LGHNA and YSLEER. CDR3 size: 18 residues. CDR3 sequence reads: CASSQDWAPGSTNEKLFF. The CDR3 DNA sequence: TGCGCCAGCAGCCAAGATTGGGCTCCGGGGTCAACTAATGAAAAACTGTTTTTT.

The chain carries TRBV29-1 and TRBJ2-7; weak D call: TRBD2 (5 bases). The ends were cut back, 0 bases at V and 0 bases at J, with 12 bases in the middle. The CDR3 is 15 amino acids. Germline loops: CDR1 SQVTM, CDR2 ANQGSEA. The CDR3 is CSVEDRGSISYEQYF. The DNA for the CDR3 is TGCAGCGTTGAAGATCGGGGTTCAATCTCCTACGAGCAGTACTTC.

This clonotype was counted ten times or more. The gene calls are TRBV20-1 and TRBJ2-7; D is perhaps TRBD2 (6 bases). The germline V and J ends were trimmed by 1 base and 5 bases, with 12 bases remaining between them. Germline V gene sequence: CDR1 DFQATT, CDR2 SNEGSKA (reference sequence). The CDR3 is made up of 13 amino acids. The CDR3 region is CSARVGSGDEQYF. The DNA for the CDR3 is TGCAGTGCTAGAGTGGGTTCGGGGGACGAGCAGTACTTC.

This clonotype was detected many times. This chain joins TRBV20-1 and TRBJ1-1; 9 bases fit TRBD1. Germline loops: CDR1 DFQATT, CDR2 SNEGSKA (reference sequence). This CDR3 spans 15 amino acids. V lost 3 bases and J lost 0; bases outside the gene matches: 5. Here the CDR3 reads CSARTGQGMNTEAFF. Here the CDR3 DNA reads TGCAGTGCTAGGACCGGACAGGGGATGAACACTGAAGCTTTCTTT.

This clonotype was detected a few times. The chain links TRBV7-9 to TRBJ1-1; D perhaps matches TRBD1 (6 bases). Per germline, CDR1 SEHNR and CDR2 FQNEAQ (reference sequence). The V end was cut by 5 bases, the J end by 3 bases, with 16 bases between. The CDR3 sequence is 15 residues long. The CDR3 loop reads CASSNRGRGDTEAFF. The DNA of the CDR3 is TGTGCCAGCAGCAACCGGGGGCGCGGGGACACTGAAGCTTTCTTT.

There are many counts of this clonotype. This sequence joins TRBV27 and TRBJ1-2; TRBD1 agrees at 9 bases. V was pared by 6 bases and J by 3 bases, with 2 bases of the junction left unmatched. The CDR3 length is 13 residues. CDR1 and CDR2 (germline): MNHEY, SMNVEV (reference sequence). CDR3 region: CASRRTGDYGYTF. CDR3 DNA sequence: TGTGCCAGCAGGAGGACAGGGGACTATGGCTACACCTTC.

This clonotype occurred a few times. This chain uses TRBV12-3 or TRBV12-4 with TRBJ2-3; 10 bases align to TRBD2. Trimming removed 6 bases from V and 4 bases from J; junction bases left unmatched: 7. The length of the CDR3 is 15 residues. CDR3 nucleotide sequence: TGTGCCAGCAGCTGGACTAGCGGACCCGCAGATACGCAGTATTTT. This sequence encodes CASSWTSGPADTQYF.

The sample holds many counts of this clonotype. The rearrangement links TRBV12-3 or TRBV12-4 to TRBJ1-3; 8 bases map to TRBD1. The CDR3 is 16 residues long. V was pared by 3 bases and J by 3 bases, with 7 bases of the junction left unmatched. CDR3 residues: CASSFRRGLVGNTIYF. The CDR3 bases are TGTGCCAGCAGTTTCCGCAGGGGGCTTGTTGGAAACACCATATATTTT.

This clonotype turned up a few times. This chain connects TRBV4-2 to TRBJ2-1; TRBD1 agrees at 7 bases. This CDR3 spans 17 amino acids. Trimming cost V 5 bases and J 2 bases; bases outside gene matches: 12. Germline assignment: CDR1 LGHNA and CDR2 YNFKEQ. The CDR3 bases are TGTGCCAGCAGCGCCGGACCCGACAGGGCCGCCTACAATGAGCAGTTCTTC. It translates to CASSAGPDRAAYNEQFF.

The table lists this clonotype with many counts. This rearrangement joins TRBV20-1 to TRBJ1-5; possible D gene TRBD1, 5 bases. V lost 3 bases to trimming and J lost 0 bases, with 12 bases between them. CDR1 is DFQATT, CDR2 SNEGSKA, per germline (reference sequence). This CDR3 is 15 amino acids long. The CDR3 coding sequence is TGCAGTGCTAGCAGGGCACCTTATAGCAATCAGCCCCAGCATTTT. It encodes CSASRAPYSNQPQHF.

The chain recombines TRBV29-1 with TRBJ2-3; no clear D. The CDR3 is made up of 13 amino acids. The germline V gene encodes CDR1 SQVTM and CDR2 ANQGSEA. Trimming stripped 5 bases from V and 2 bases from J, with 11 bases between. The CDR3 coding sequence is TGCAGCGTTTGCCGAGTCAACACAGATACGCAGTATTTT. Encoded protein: CSVCRVNTDTQYF.